Listed below are T cell receptor beta chains from one sample, sequenced in a study of tumor-infiltrating lymphocytes in localized non-small cell lung cancer. Clones were sequenced by immunoSEQ multiplex PCR, and TCRdb holds only the in-frame ones, with some missing. Of around 15,000 clones listed, approximately 62% were seen once; the top ten hold under 7%. Sequencing input: lung tumor tissue. The receptors were gathered from a human donor with non-small cell lung cancer. CDR3s include the opening cysteine and the closing phenylalanine or tryptophan. D genes are given only for firm matches.

v_gene: TRBV9
d_gene: NA
j_gene: TRBJ2-7
CDR3aa: CASSAGGATGVAYEQYF

v_gene: TRBV28
d_gene: NA
j_gene: TRBJ1-4
CDR3aa: CARNLQGGDEKLFF

v_gene: TRBV19
d_gene: TRBD2
j_gene: TRBJ2-3
CDR3aa: CASSGLGLAALDTQYF

v_gene: TRBV7-9
d_gene: NA
j_gene: TRBJ2-2
CDR3aa: CASSLAGQNTGELFF

v_gene: TRBV9
d_gene: TRBD2
j_gene: TRBJ2-3
CDR3aa: CASSVLAGGPDTQYF

v_gene: TRBV10-3
d_gene: TRBD2
j_gene: TRBJ2-3
CDR3aa: CAISEGWREGQTDTQYF

v_gene: TRBV30
d_gene: TRBD2
j_gene: TRBJ2-2
CDR3aa: CAWKVIAGASGELFF

v_gene: TRBV19
d_gene: TRBD1
j_gene: TRBJ2-1
CDR3aa: CASSTTGGRFYEQFF

v_gene: TRBV10-2
d_gene: NA
j_gene: TRBJ1-2
CDR3aa: CASSESPGYYGYTF

v_gene: TRBV5-1
d_gene: TRBD1
j_gene: TRBJ2-6
CDR3aa: CASSPQGPLPSGANVLTF

v_gene: TRBV7-9
d_gene: TRBD1
j_gene: TRBJ2-3
CDR3aa: CASSLASTGVTRTDTQYF

v_gene: TRBV11-3
d_gene: NA
j_gene: TRBJ2-1
CDR3aa: CASRAGGTGSYNEQFF

v_gene: TRBV29-1
d_gene: TRBD1
j_gene: TRBJ2-5
CDR3aa: CSADLTGGPLRETQYF

v_gene: TRBV30
d_gene: NA
j_gene: TRBJ2-3
CDR3aa: CAWSLRLADTQYF

v_gene: TRBV10-3
d_gene: NA
j_gene: TRBJ2-1
CDR3aa: CAISESGTLGDNEQFF

v_gene: TRBV28
d_gene: NA
j_gene: TRBJ1-1
CDR3aa: CASSSKTEAFF

v_gene: TRBV19
d_gene: NA
j_gene: TRBJ1-5
CDR3aa: CASSMIGGQPQHF

v_gene: TRBV6-5
d_gene: NA
j_gene: TRBJ2-3
CDR3aa: CASSPNSDTQYF

v_gene: TRBV10-3
d_gene: NA
j_gene: TRBJ2-7
CDR3aa: CAISDSVGFSYEQYF

v_gene: TRBV5-1
d_gene: NA
j_gene: TRBJ2-6
CDR3aa: CASSLESGFRANVLTF

v_gene: TRBV7-8
d_gene: TRBD2
j_gene: TRBJ2-7
CDR3aa: CASSLRTSGTLIYEQYF